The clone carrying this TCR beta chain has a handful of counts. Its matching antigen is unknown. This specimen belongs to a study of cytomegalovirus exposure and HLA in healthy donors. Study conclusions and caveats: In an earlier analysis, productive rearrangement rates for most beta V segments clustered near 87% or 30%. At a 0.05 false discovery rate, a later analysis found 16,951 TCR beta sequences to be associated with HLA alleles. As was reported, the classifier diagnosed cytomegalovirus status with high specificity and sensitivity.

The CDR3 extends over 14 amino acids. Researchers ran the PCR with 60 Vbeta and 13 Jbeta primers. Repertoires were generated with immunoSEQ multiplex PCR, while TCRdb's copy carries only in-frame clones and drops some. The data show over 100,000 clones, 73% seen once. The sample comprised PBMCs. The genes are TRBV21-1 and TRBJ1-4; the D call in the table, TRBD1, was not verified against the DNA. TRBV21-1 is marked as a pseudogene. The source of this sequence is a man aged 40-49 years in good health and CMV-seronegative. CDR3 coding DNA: TGTGCCAGCAGCGAAACAACACACTGGACAGGGCCGGACTTT. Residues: CASSETTHWTGPDF.